This TCR beta chain is from a study of blood T cell repertoires in COVID-19. Study overall: The United States, Italy and Spain provided the acute and convalescent COVID-19 samples. T cells, B-cell-depleted T cells, or PBMCs supplied cDNA or gDNA.

Germline V lookup: CDR1 MDHEN, CDR2 SYDVKM. Trimming cost V 3 bases and J 1 base, with 6 bases left between them. The CDR3 sequence is 13 residues long. Per the original methods: Reference gene primer amplification gave nucleated cell count estimates. Here immunoSEQ multiplex PCR was the method, and the copy in TCRdb shows in-frame clones only, minus some. That table supplies the V and J calls and clone size; D and trimming were determined from the DNA. The sample shows tens of thousands of clones, more than 75% of them seen only once. The sequenced sample consisted of peripheral blood. The sequence derives from a woman aged 60-75 years with acute or convalescent COVID-19. This sequence joins TRBV28 and TRBJ1-1; a weak D match, TRBD1 (5 bases). In DNA form, the CDR3 reads TGTGCCAGCAGTTTGGGGCCGAACACTGAAGCTTTCTTT. Translating it yields CASSLGPNTEAFF. The complete variable domain, with remaining parts taken from reference TRBV28 and TRBJ1-1, reads DVKVTQSSRYLVKRTGEKVFLECVQDMDHENMFWYRQDPGLGLRLIYFSYDVKMKEKGDIPEGYSVSREKKERFSLILESASTNQTSMYLCASSLGPNTEAFFGQGTRLTVV.